This TCR beta chain was captured in a study of early T cells in non-severe SARS-CoV-2 infection (dated by TCRdb to about 2021). General notes on the study: Bulk RNA from unsorted whole blood was used for TCR sequencing, so alpha and beta chains could not be paired.

Receptor amplification or capture employed 5' RACE. Sequencing was performed on a NextSeq 500. In the TCR library protocol, unique molecular identifiers were attached to individual cDNA molecules to correct for PCR bias and sequencing error. Both TCR alpha and beta chains were sequenced, and tight co-correlation was observed between alpha and beta sequence abundances in each sample. In the authors' own workflow: Decombinator V4 was used to annotate TCR sequences for V gene, J gene and CDR3. Expanded TCRs were defined as changing significantly between any two time points under a Poisson model with p below 0.0001. TCR abundances were normalised to the total number of TCRs sequenced per sample and expressed as counts per million. TRAV1-2 paired with TRAJ12, TRAJ20 or TRAJ33 defined MAIT TCRs, while TRAV10 paired with TRAJ18 defined iNKT TCRs. A search of VDJdb, accessed on 1 November 2021, was run for TCRs annotated to CMV, EBV and SARS-CoV-2, with TCRs annotated for multiple antigens excluded. TCRdb reworked the public reads: Q25 trimming with fastp, MiXCR clone assembly, productive beta chains retained. Records with the same CDR3 protein are collapsed into one entry carrying the most frequent genes and DNA. The authors' filters were not applied to this entry. The sample yields under 55,000 distinct CDR3 sequences; approximately 10% were counted once. The biggest ten clones account for 21% of the sample.

As concerns this clonotype: Its specific antigen is unknown. Base qualities are missing; no much larger clone stands one base away.

On the study overall, not on this receptor specifically: Matching against VDJdb was skewed toward anti-spike CD8 responses, likely underestimated virus-specific expansions, and missed private and CD4 specificities.

Set within a cohort of healthcare workers in London, UK, this nested case-control study involved weekly PCR testing of nasopharyngeal swabs along with blood sampling. Healthcare workers were recruited during the week of the UK lockdown, between 23 and 31 March 2020, and followed weekly for up to 16 weeks. Trimming takes 3 bases from V and 2 bases from J, and the germline ends sit 11 bases apart. The CDR3 sequence holds 14 residues, the cysteine and phenylalanine included. Here the CDR3 DNA is all that survives: 42 bases in frame from base 1. Reading the germline V gene gives CDR1 SGHVS and CDR2 FQNEAQ.

Sequencing was performed on whole blood. The TCR sequence derives from an adult who was a healthcare worker with PCR-confirmed SARS-CoV-2 infection or an uninfected control (not recorded which). The rearrangement combines TRBV7-8 with TRBJ2-7, with no D gene named confidently. The sequenced DNA: TGTGCCAGCAGCTTTCAGGAAGGGCCCTACGAGCAGTACTTC. It encodes CASSFQEGPYEQYF.